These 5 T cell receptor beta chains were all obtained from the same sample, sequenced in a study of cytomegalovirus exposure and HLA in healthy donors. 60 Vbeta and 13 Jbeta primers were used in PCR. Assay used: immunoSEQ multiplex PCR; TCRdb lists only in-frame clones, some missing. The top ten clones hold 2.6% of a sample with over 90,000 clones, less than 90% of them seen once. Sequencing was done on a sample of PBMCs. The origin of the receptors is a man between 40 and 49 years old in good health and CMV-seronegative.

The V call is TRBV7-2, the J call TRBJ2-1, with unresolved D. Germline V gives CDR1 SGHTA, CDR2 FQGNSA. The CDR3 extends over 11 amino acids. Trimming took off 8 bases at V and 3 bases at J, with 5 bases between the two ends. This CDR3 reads CASGSYNEQFF. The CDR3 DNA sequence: TGTGCCAGCGGCAGCTACAATGAGCAGTTCTTC.

The chain's CDR3 is CASSLVWDSSGNTIYF. For the CDR3, the DNA is TGTGCCAGCAGCTTGGTGTGGGACAGCTCTGGAAACACCATATATTTT. V usage is TRBV5-6 and J usage is TRBJ1-3; 7 nucleotides agree with TRBD1. The CDR3 has 16 amino acids. Germline V gives CDR1 SGHDT, CDR2 YYEEEE. V dropped 0 bases and J dropped 0; count of bases not matched to a gene: 3.

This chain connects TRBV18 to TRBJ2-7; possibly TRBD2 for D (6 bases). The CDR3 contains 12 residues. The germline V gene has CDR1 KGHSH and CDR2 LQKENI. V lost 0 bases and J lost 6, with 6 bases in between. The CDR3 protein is CASSPPGGEQYF. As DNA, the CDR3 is TGTGCCAGCTCACCACCGGGGGGCGAGCAGTACTTC.

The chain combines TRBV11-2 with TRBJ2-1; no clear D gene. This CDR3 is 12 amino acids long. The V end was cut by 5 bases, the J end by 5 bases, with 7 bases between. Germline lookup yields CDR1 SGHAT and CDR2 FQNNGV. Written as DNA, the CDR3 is TGTGCCAGCAGCACCATAGACAATGAGCAGTTCTTC. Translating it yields CASSTIDNEQFF.

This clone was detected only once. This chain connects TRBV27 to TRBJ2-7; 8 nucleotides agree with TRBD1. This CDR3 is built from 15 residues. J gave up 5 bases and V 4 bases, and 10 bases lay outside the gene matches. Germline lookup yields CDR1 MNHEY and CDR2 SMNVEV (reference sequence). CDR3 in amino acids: CASSYTGQVLDEQYF. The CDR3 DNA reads TGTGCCAGCAGTTATACGGGACAGGTTCTCGACGAGCAGTACTTC.